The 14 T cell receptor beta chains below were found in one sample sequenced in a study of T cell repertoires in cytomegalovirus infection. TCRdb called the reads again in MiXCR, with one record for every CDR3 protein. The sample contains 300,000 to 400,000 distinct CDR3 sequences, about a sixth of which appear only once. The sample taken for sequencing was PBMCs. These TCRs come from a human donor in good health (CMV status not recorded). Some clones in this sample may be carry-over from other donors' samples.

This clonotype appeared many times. The chain's CDR3 is CASSWGSSPDEQFF. CDR3 coding DNA: TGTGCCAGCAGTTGGGGATCTAGCCCCGATGAGCAGTTCTTC. The V and J genes are TRBV6-1 and TRBJ2-1; D possibly corresponds to TRBD2 (5 bases). Per germline, CDR1 MNHNS and CDR2 SASEGT. V was shortened by 5 bases and J by 8 bases, with 16 bases between the two germline ends. The CDR3 runs to 14 residues.

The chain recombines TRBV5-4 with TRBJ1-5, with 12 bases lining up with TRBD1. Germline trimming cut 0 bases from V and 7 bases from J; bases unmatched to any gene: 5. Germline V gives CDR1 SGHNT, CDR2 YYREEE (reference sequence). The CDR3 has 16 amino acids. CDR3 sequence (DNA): TGTGCCAGCAGCTTGGGGGGACAGGGGGCAGGACAGCCCCAGCATTTT. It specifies CASSLGGQGAGQPQHF.

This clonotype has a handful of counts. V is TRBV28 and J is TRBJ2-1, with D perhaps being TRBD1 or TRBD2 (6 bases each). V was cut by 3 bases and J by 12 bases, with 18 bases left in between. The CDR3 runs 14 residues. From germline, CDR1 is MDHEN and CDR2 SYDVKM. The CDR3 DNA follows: TGTGCCAGCAGTTTCGGGACTCTCATCAGGGGGCAGTTCTTC. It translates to CASSFGTLIRGQFF.

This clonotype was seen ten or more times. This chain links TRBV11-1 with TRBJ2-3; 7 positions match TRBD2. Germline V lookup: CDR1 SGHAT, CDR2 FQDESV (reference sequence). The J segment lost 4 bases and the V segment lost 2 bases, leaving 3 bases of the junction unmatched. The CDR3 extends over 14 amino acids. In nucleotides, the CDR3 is TGTGCCAGCAGCTTAAGCGGGGAAGCAGATACGCAGTATTTT. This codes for CASSLSGEADTQYF.

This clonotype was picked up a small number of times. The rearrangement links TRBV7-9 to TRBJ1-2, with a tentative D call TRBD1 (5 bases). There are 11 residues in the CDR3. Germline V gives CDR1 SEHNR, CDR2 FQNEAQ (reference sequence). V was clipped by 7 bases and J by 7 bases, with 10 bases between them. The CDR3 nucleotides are TGTGCCAGCACCCGGGACGTTGGCTACACCTTC. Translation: CASTRDVGYTF. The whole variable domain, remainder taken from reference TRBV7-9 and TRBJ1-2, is DTGVSQNPRHKITKRGQNVTFRCDPISEHNRLYWYRQTLGQGPEFLTYFQNEAQLEKSRLLSDRFSAERPKGSFSTLEIQRTEQGDSAMYLCASTRDVGYTFGSGTRLTVV.

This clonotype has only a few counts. The CDR3 sequence is CASTPETFDEQYF. DNA for the CDR3: TGTGCCAGTACCCCCGAGACTTTCGACGAGCAGTACTTC. The rearrangement links TRBV2 to TRBJ2-7; no clear D. The CDR3 has 13 amino acids. From germline, CDR1 is SNHLY and CDR2 FYNNEI. V lost 9 bases, J lost 5 bases, and 17 bases lay in between.

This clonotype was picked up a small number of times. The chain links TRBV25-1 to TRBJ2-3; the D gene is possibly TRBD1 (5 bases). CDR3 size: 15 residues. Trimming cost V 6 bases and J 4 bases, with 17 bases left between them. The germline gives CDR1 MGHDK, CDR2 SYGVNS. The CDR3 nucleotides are TGTGCCAGCAGGGGCCCTGTAAGGGGCGCAGATACGCAGTATTTT. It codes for CASRGPVRGADTQYF.

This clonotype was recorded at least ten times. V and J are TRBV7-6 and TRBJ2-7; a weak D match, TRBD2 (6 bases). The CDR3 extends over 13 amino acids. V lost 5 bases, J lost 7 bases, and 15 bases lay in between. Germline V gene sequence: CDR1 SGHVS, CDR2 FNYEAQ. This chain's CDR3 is CASSNRERAEQYF. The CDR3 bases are TGTGCCAGCAGCAACCGGGAGCGGGCAGAGCAGTACTTC.

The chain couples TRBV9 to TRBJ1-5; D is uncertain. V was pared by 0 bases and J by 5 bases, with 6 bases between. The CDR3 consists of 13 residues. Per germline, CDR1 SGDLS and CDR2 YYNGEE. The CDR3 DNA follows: TGTGCCAGCAGCGTAGATGCGGATCAGCCCCAGCATTTT. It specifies CASSVDADQPQHF.

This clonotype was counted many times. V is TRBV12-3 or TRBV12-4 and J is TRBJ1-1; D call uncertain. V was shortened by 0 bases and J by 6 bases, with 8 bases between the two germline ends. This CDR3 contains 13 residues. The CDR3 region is CASSLALISEAFF. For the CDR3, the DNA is TGTGCCAGCAGTTTAGCACTGATCTCTGAAGCTTTCTTT.

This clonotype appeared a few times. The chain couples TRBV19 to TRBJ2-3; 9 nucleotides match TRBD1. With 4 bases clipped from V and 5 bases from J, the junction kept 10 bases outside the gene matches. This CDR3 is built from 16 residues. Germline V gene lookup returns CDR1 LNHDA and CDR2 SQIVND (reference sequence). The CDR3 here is CASSTARDRDRDTQYF. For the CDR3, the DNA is TGTGCCAGTAGTACCGCACGGGACAGGGATAGAGATACGCAGTATTTT. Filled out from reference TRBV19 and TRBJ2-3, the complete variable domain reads DGGITQSPKYLFRKEGQNVTLSCEQNLNHDAMYWYRQDPGQGLRLIYYSQIVNDFQKGDIAEGYSVSREKKESFPLTVTSAQKNPTAFYLCASSTARDRDRDTQYFGPGTRLTVL.

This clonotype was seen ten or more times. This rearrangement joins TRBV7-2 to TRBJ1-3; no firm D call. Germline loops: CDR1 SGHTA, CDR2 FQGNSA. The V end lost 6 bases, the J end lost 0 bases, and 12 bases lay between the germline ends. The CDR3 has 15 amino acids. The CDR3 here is CASSSRASSGNTIYF. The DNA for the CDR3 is TGTGCCAGCAGTTCCCGGGCCAGCTCTGGAAACACCATATATTTT.

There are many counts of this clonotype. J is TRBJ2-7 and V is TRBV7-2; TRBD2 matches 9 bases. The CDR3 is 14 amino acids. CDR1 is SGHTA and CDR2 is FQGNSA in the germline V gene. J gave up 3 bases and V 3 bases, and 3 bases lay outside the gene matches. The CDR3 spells CASSFLAGNYEQYF. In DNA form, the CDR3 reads TGTGCCAGCAGCTTCCTAGCGGGGAACTACGAGCAGTACTTC.

This chain's CDR3 is CATSPLKRYRPQHF. DNA of the CDR3: TGTGCCACCAGCCCCCTCAAGCGATATCGGCCCCAGCATTTT. The rearrangement uses TRBV15 and TRBJ1-5; D is uncertain. This CDR3 has 14 residues. Germline-derived CDR1 and CDR2 are LNHNV and YYDKDF (reference sequence). V gave up 5 bases and J gave up 9 bases, with 17 bases separating them.